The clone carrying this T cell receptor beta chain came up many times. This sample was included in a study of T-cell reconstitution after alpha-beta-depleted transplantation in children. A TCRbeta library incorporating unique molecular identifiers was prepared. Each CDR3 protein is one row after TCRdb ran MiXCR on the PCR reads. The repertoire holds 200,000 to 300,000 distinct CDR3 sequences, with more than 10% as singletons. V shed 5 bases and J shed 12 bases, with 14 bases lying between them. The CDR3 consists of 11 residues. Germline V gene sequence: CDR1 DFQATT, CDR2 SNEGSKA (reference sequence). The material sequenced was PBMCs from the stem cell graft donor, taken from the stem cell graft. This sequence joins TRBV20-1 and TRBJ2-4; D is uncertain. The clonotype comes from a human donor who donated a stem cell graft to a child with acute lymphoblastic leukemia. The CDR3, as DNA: TGCAGTGCTCGGTCCGGTTCGGCTCAGTACTTC. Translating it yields CSARSGSAQYF.